This T cell receptor beta chain emerged from a study of TIL therapy for anti-PD-1-resistant metastatic lung cancer. Study-wide context: Half of patients were current or former smokers.

Sequencing used immunoSEQ v3. The data were produced by immunoSEQ multiplex PCR, yet TCRdb's version contains in-frame clones alone and is incomplete. Here the sample spans approximately 5,000 clones, 64% being singletons. Time point meaning: pre-treatment sample, taken before nivolumab and TIL therapy. The tumor samples were excised metastases, mostly pleural nodules or supraclavicular lymph nodes. Patients then received nivolumab; progressors got lymphodepletion, TIL and IL-2. Adults with stage 4 NSCLC were enrolled in a phase I trial. V trimming: 5 bases; J trimming: 8 bases; junction bases outside the gene matches: 6. CDR1 SEHNR and CDR2 FQNEAQ come from the germline V gene (reference sequence). This CDR3 contains 14 residues. In this sample, this clone turned up a few times.

V usage is TRBV7-9 and J usage is TRBJ2-4; TRBD2 aligns across 10 bases. Here the sequenced sample was tumor tissue, taken at baseline. The receptor was isolated from a man aged 70 or older with non-small cell lung cancer. The CDR3 spells CASSNGLAEDIQYF. The DNA of the CDR3 is TGTGCCAGCAGCAATGGACTAGCGGAGGACATTCAGTACTTC.